This passage covers 21 T cell receptor beta chains from one sample sequenced in a study of blood T cells in healthy people across ages. Primed by a sample-barcoded 5' primer and a J-beta primer mix, a second PCR proceeded for about 7 to 12 cycles. In TCRdb, the 5' RACE reads were re-called with MiXCR into one record per CDR3 protein. In the table there are roughly 930,000 distinct CDR3 sequences, about 44% of which are singletons. Sequencing was done on a sample of blood. These receptors were obtained from a man in his thirties or forties in good health.

The V call is TRBV12-3 or TRBV12-4, the J call TRBJ2-7, with TRBD2 matching 7 bases. With 1 base clipped from V and 5 bases from J, the junction kept 8 bases outside the gene matches. This CDR3 contains 15 residues. This chain's CDR3 is CASSLVLAPRHEQYF. For the CDR3, the DNA is TGTGCCAGCAGTTTAGTACTAGCGCCGCGCCACGAGCAGTACTTC.

The chain joins TRBV7-9 to TRBJ1-1; possibly TRBD1 for D (6 bases). The CDR3 length is 15 residues. Trimming took 1 base from V and 3 from J, leaving 12 bases between them. Germline CDR1 SEHNR, CDR2 FQNEAQ (reference sequence). CDR3 protein: CASSLGTGTDTEAFF. CDR3 nucleotide sequence: TGTGCCAGCAGCTTAGGTACAGGGACGGACACTGAAGCTTTCTTT. Supplemented by reference TRBV7-9 and TRBJ1-1, the full variable domain reads DTGVSQNPRHKITKRGQNVTFRCDPISEHNRLYWYRQTLGQGPEFLTYFQNEAQLEKSRLLSDRFSAERPKGSFSTLEIQRTEQGDSAMYLCASSLGTGTDTEAFFGQGTRLTVV.

The V call is TRBV15, the J call TRBJ2-1; D may match TRBD1 or TRBD2 (5 bases each). This CDR3 spans 15 amino acids. The germline V gene has CDR1 LNHNV and CDR2 YYDKDF (reference sequence). V gave up 4 bases and J gave up 6 bases, with 16 bases separating them. CDR3 protein: CATSTLRDAGNEQFF. CDR3 nucleotide sequence: TGTGCCACCAGCACGCTCAGGGACGCAGGCAATGAGCAGTTCTTC.

The chain recombines TRBV4-1 with TRBJ2-7; D possibly corresponds to TRBD1 (6 bases). CDR3 length: 16 residues. The V and J ends lost 0 bases and 2 bases respectively, with 14 bases between them. Germline-derived CDR1 and CDR2 are MGHRA and YSYEKL. The CDR3 bases are TGCGCCAGCAGCCAAGATCGGACAGCGGCGGCCTACGAGCAGTACTTC. It specifies CASSQDRTAAAYEQYF.

This clonotype occurred a few times. The chain combines TRBV6-5 with TRBJ1-1; no clear D gene. V lost 7 bases and J lost 5, with 8 bases in between. Germline loops: CDR1 MNHEY, CDR2 SVGAGI. This CDR3 has 11 amino acids. CDR3 in amino acids: CASNVGTEAFF. The CDR3, as DNA: TGTGCCAGCAACGTTGGTACTGAAGCTTTCTTT.

V usage is TRBV7-2 and J usage is TRBJ2-2; 7 positions match TRBD1. The length of the CDR3 is 14 residues. V lost 5 bases, J lost 7 bases, and 7 bases stayed unmatched. The V gene's germline CDR1 is SGHTA and CDR2 FQGNSA. The CDR3 nucleotides read TGTGCCAGCAGCCCAGTACAGGGGTTCGGGGAGCTGTTTTTT. The encoded protein is CASSPVQGFGELFF.

The rearrangement uses TRBV6-5 and TRBJ2-7; 8 bases are a match to TRBD1. Germline loops: CDR1 MNHEY, CDR2 SVGAGI. The junction had 8 bases not matched to a gene; V was cut back by 7 bases and J by 0 bases. The CDR3 covers 15 residues. CDR3 DNA: TGTGCCAGCACCGACAGTGGGACAGGCTCCTACGAGCAGTACTTC. As protein: CASTDSGTGSYEQYF.

The chain links TRBV3-1 to TRBJ2-5, with 7 bases identical to TRBD1. This CDR3 region has 15 residues. Germline CDR1 reads LGHDT; CDR2 reads YNNKEL (reference sequence). V gave up 1 base and J gave up 0 bases; unmatched junction bases: 2. For the CDR3, the DNA is TGTGCCAGCAGCCAAGGGGACAGTCACCAAGAGACCCAGTACTTC. The encoded protein is CASSQGDSHQETQYF.

The chain recombines TRBV28 with TRBJ2-1, with TRBD2 matching 9 bases. Germline V gene lookup returns CDR1 MDHEN and CDR2 SYDVKM. V lost 6 bases, J lost 4 bases, and 10 bases stayed unmatched. CDR3 size: 16 residues. CDR3 region: CASSFGIAGEYNEQFF. The CDR3 region has the DNA TGTGCCAGCAGCTTTGGGATAGCGGGGGAGTACAATGAGCAGTTCTTC.

This clonotype was observed once. The genes are TRBV21-1 and TRBJ1-1; TRBD1, the table's D call, was not compared with the DNA. TRBV21-1 is a known pseudogene. The CDR3 extends over 12 amino acids. CDR3 sequence (DNA): TGTGCCACCCCAGGCAGGGGAGCTGAAGCTTTCTTT. Residues: CATPGRGAEAFF.

This chain joins TRBV12-3 or TRBV12-4 and TRBJ2-3, with TRBD1 matching 10 bases. The CDR3 has 15 residues. J was trimmed by 11 bases and V by 6 bases; bases with no gene match: 14. The DNA for the CDR3 is TGTGCCAGCAGCGACAGGGGGCATAGCACAGATGTGCAGTATTTT. Translated, it gives CASSDRGHSTDVQYF.

This clonotype was observed many times. J is TRBJ2-5 and V is TRBV5-1, with TRBD2 matching 7 bases. Trimming removed 3 bases from V and 4 bases from J; junction bases left unmatched: 6. Germline values: CDR1 SGHRS, CDR2 YFSETQ. The CDR3 has 14 amino acids. The CDR3 DNA sequence: TGCGCCAGCAGCTCGAAGCGGGGTTCAGAGACCCAGTACTTC. Translating gives CASSSKRGSETQYF. Looking up the rest from reference TRBV5-1 and TRBJ2-5 gives the full variable domain: KAGVTQTPRYLIKTRGQQVTLSCSPISGHRSVSWYQQTPGQGLQFLFEYFSETQRNKGNFPGRFSGRQFSNSRSEMNVSTLELGDSALYLCASSSKRGSETQYFGPGTRLLVL.

The sample holds a few counts of this clonotype. The J gene is TRBJ1-2, the V gene TRBV3-1; tentatively, D is TRBD1 (5 bases). With 0 bases removed from V and 4 bases from J, the gap between germline ends came to 12 bases. The CDR3 loop spans 15 amino acids. Germline values: CDR1 LGHDT, CDR2 YNNKEL (reference sequence). The CDR3 bases are TGTGCCAGCAGCCAAGATCGCCCCGGGGCCTATGGCTACACCTTC. It yields the protein CASSQDRPGAYGYTF.

V and J are TRBV13 and TRBJ1-6, with a possible D match to TRBD1 (5 bases). This CDR3 is built from 17 residues. Germline-derived CDR1 and CDR2 are PRHDT and FYEKMQ (reference sequence). Trimming took 4 bases from V and 2 from J, leaving 15 bases between them. In nucleotides, the CDR3 is TGTGCCAGCAGCTCCCCCGGGGGTCGCGCCTATAATTCACCCCTCCACTTT. Translated: CASSSPGGRAYNSPLHF.

This clonotype was seen only a few times. The gene calls are TRBV4-1 and TRBJ2-1, with 13 bases identical to TRBD2. The CDR3 contains 16 residues. V dropped 3 bases and J dropped 9; count of bases not matched to a gene: 8. Per germline, CDR1 MGHRA and CDR2 YSYEKL. In nucleotides, the CDR3 is TGCGCCAGCAGCCACGGACTAGCGGGGGTTGGCGCTGAGCAGTTCTTC. Its translation: CASSHGLAGVGAEQFF.

The chain joins TRBV3-1 to TRBJ2-4; the D gene is possibly TRBD2 (5 bases). Germline CDR1 LGHDT, CDR2 YNNKEL (reference sequence). The CDR3 is made up of 14 amino acids. V was clipped by 4 bases and J by 7 bases, with 14 bases between them. The CDR3 DNA is TGTGCCAGCAGCCCAGAGGTGGCGGGCAACATTCAGTACTTC. It codes for CASSPEVAGNIQYF.

This chain connects TRBV28 to TRBJ1-2, with D unclear. V gave up 4 bases and J gave up 4 bases, with 10 bases separating them. CDR1 is MDHEN and CDR2 is SYDVKM in the germline V gene. The CDR3 runs 13 residues. In nucleotides, the CDR3 is TGTGCCAGCAGTTGGGTGGATAGCTATGGCTACACCTTC. Residues: CASSWVDSYGYTF.

The chain couples TRBV12-3 or TRBV12-4 to TRBJ2-7; the D gene is possibly TRBD1 (6 bases). The CDR3 runs 14 residues. V lost 6 bases and J 2 bases, leaving 14 bases between the germline ends. For the CDR3, the DNA is TGTGCCAGCAGATGCGGACAGAACGCCTACGAGCAGTACTTC. Residues: CASRCGQNAYEQYF.

This clonotype came up a few times. J is TRBJ2-1 and V is TRBV7-2; the match to TRBD2 covers 8 bases. The ends lost 6 bases at V and 1 base at J; junction bases unmatched: 14. The CDR3 runs to 18 residues. In germline, CDR1 is SGHTA, CDR2 FQGNSA. CDR3 in DNA: TGTGCCAGCAGTCTGACACTAGCGGCGATTACTTCCTACAATGAGCAGTTCTTC. Its translation is CASSLTLAAITSYNEQFF.

The rearrangement links TRBV5-1 to TRBJ2-2; the D gene is possibly TRBD2 (6 bases). With 6 bases removed from V and 4 bases from J, the gap between germline ends came to 13 bases. The germline V gene encodes CDR1 SGHRS and CDR2 YFSETQ. This CDR3 region has 14 residues. The CDR3 sequence: CASTLAQPTGELFF. The CDR3 DNA reads as TGCGCCAGCACCCTAGCGCAACCCACCGGGGAGCTGTTTTTT.

Only a few counts were recorded for this clonotype. The genes are TRBV2 and TRBJ2-1; weak D call: TRBD2 (5 bases). V gave up 8 bases and J gave up 7 bases, with 18 bases separating them. CDR1 SNHLY and CDR2 FYNNEI come from the germline V gene. The CDR3 runs to 14 residues. DNA of the CDR3: TGTGCCAGCCGCCCGATGACGGGATCGAATGAGCAGTTCTTC. It specifies CASRPMTGSNEQFF.